This T cell receptor beta chain was retrieved from a study of blood T cell repertoires in COVID-19 (dated by TCRdb to the early 2020s). The study in broad terms: Collaborator samples came from the United States, Italy and Spain and covered acute and convalescent phases of COVID-19. The prospective study material was composed of cDNA or gDNA derived from T cells, B-cell-depleted T cells, or PBMCs. Deeply sampled blood TCRbeta repertoires from subjects exposed to, actively infected with, or recovered from COVID-19 were included in the dataset. A freely available public database, intended as a resource for researchers studying the immune response to SARS-CoV-2, is where the repertoires were released. Samples were obtained from the ongoing ImmuneRACE study (first 160 participants) and from some 1,200 subjects provided by 6 global collaborators. A de-identified subject ID, COVID-19 status, age in years and sex were almost always included in the sample metadata. Where available, HLA class I and class II types were taken from metadata supplied by the sample provider and were not determined by assay-based typing. Here is what the overall study found, with its caveats: Clinical and demographic metadata were provided uncurated, with the amount varying by source and participant.

The immunoSEQ Assay, a bias-controlled multiplex PCR, was used to amplify TCRbeta CDR3 regions from genomic DNA. The original pipeline was this. The number of nucleated cells in each sample was estimated from the amplification of reference gene primers within the assay. Sequence reads were collapsed and filtered to measure the absolute abundance of every unique TCRbeta CDR3 rearrangement. For each sample, productive Simpson clonality was calculated as the square root of Simpson's diversity index across productive rearrangements. Drawn from immuneACCESS, this table holds only the in-frame rearrangements with V and J called that TCRdb kept. Clones are partly lost; checked studies trace under half to an unresolved V gene and leave the rest unexplained. V and J calls and clone size are given by that table; D and trimming were obtained from the DNA. The sample table lists about 150,000 clones, about 80% of them with a count of one. In total, the top ten clones hold approximately 3% of the sample.

Based on the germline V gene (reference sequence), the CDR1 and CDR2 sequences are LNHDA and SQIVND. Trimming removed 4 bases from V and 4 bases from J; the gene matches leave 6 bases unexplained. Its CDR3 holds 16 amino acids, cysteine through phenylalanine. Only the CDR3 part of the read is kept: 48 bases, read in frame from the first base. A note on this clone: Its antigen is currently not known. The input lacks base qualities; no much larger clone sits a single base away.

The collaborating institutions used their own protocols to collect whole blood in K2EDTA tubes. For TCRbeta analysis, collaborator samples were shipped as frozen whole blood, as isolated PBMCs, or as DNA extracted from either sample type. Recombination linked TRBV19 to TRBJ2-6; TRBD1 fits 8 bases in the junction. Sequencing used peripheral blood. The sequence was collected from a woman of 80 years or more with acute or convalescent COVID-19. The DNA is as follows: TGTGCCAGTAGTAGGGACAGGTATGGGGGGGCCAACGTCCTGACTTTC. Translated, it gives CASSRDRYGGANVLTF.